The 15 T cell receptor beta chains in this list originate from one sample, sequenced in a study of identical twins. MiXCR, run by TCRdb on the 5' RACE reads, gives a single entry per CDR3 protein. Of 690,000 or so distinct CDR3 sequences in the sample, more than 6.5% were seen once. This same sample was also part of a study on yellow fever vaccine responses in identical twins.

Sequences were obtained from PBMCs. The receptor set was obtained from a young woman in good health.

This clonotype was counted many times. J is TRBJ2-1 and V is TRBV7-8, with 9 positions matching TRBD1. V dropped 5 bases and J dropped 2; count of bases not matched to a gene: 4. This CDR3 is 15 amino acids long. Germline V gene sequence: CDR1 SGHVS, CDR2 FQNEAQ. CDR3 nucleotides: TGTGCCAGCAGCACCGGGACAGGGACCTACAATGAGCAGTTCTTC. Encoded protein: CASSTGTGTYNEQFF. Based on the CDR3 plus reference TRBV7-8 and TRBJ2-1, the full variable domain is GAGVSQSPRYKVAKRGQDVALRCDPISGHVSLFWYQQALGQGPEFLTYFQNEAQLDKSGLPSDRFFAERPEGSVSTLKIQRTQQEDSAVYLCASSTGTGTYNEQFFGPGTRLTVL.

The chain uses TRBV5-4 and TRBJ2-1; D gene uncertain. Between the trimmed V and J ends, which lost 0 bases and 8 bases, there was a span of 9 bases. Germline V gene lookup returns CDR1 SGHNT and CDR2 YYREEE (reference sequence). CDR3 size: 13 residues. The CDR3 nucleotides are TGTGCCAGCAGCTTGGCGCTAGGTTATGAGCAGTTCTTC. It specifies CASSLALGYEQFF.

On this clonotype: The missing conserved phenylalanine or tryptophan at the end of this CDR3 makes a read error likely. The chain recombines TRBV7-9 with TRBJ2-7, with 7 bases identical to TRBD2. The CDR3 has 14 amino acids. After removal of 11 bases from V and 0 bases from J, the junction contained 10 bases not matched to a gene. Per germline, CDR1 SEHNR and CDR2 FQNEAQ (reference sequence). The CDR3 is CAASGPFSSYEQYL. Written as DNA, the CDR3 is TGTGCCGCTAGCGGACCCTTTAGCTCCTACGAGCAGTACTTA.

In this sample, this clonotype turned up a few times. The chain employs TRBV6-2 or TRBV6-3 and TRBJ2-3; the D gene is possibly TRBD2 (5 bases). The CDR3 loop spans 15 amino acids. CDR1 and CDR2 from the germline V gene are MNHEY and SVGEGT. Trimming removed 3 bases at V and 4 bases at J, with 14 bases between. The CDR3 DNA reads TGTGCCAGCAGTTATGAGGGTCCTTTGGCAGATACGCAGTATTTT. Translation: CASSYEGPLADTQYF.

The CDR3 DNA is TGCAGTGCTAGAGATCGGGGGTGGGCGTACAATGAGCAGTTCTTC. It specifies CSARDRGWAYNEQFF. The V and J genes are TRBV20-1 and TRBJ2-1; D might be TRBD2 (6 bases). Trimming took off 0 bases at V and 4 bases at J, with 13 bases between the two ends. This CDR3 is built from 15 residues. Germline V lookup: CDR1 DFQATT, CDR2 SNEGSKA (reference sequence).

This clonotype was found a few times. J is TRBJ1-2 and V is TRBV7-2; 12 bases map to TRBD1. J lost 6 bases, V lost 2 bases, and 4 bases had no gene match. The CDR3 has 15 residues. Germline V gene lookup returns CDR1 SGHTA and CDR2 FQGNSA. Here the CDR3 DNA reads TGTGCCAGCAGCTTACGGGACAGGGGGCGCGATGGCTACACCTTC. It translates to CASSLRDRGRDGYTF.

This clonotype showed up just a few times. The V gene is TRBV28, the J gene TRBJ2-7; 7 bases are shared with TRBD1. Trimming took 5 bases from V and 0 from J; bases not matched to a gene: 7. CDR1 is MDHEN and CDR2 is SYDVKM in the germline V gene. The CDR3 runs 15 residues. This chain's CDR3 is CASSPGQAISYEQYF. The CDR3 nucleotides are TGTGCCAGCAGTCCCGGACAGGCCATCTCCTACGAGCAGTACTTC.

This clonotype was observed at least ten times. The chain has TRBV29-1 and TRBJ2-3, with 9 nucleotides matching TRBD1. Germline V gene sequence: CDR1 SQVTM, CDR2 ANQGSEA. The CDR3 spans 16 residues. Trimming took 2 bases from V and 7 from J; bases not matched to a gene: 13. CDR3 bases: TGCAGCGTTGAACCCTTTCGACAGGGGGAGACTAATACGCAGTATTTT. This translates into CSVEPFRQGETNTQYF.

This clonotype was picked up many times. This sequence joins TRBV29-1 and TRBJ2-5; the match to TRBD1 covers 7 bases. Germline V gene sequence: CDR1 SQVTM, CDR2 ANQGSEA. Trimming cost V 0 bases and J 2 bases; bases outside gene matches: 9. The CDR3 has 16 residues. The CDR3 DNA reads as TGCAGCGTTGAAGATCTTAAGACAGGGCAACAAGAGACCCAGTACTTC. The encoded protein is CSVEDLKTGQQETQYF.

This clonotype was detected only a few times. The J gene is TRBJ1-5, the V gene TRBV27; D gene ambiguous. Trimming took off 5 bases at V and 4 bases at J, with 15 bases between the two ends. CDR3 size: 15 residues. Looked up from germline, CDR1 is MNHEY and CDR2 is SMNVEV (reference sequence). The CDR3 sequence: CASSLEAGANQPQHF. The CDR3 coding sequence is TGTGCCAGCAGTCTGGAAGCAGGAGCTAATCAGCCCCAGCATTTT.

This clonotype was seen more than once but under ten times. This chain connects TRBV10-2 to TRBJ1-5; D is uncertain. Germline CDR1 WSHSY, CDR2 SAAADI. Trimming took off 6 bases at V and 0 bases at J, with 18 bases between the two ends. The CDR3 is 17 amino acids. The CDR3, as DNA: TGCGCCAGCAGCTTAGAAGGAACGGGTTATAGCAATCAGCCCCAGCATTTT. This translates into CASSLEGTGYSNQPQHF.

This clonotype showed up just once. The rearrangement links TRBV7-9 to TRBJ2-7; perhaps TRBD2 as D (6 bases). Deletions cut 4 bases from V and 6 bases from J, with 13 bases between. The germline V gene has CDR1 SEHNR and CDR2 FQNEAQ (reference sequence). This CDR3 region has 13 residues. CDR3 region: CASSSLVGGEQYF. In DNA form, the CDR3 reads TGTGCCAGCAGCTCCCTCGTGGGGGGCGAGCAGTACTTC. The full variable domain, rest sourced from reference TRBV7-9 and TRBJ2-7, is DTGVSQNPRHKITKRGQNVTFRCDPISEHNRLYWYRQTLGQGPEFLTYFQNEAQLEKSRLLSDRFSAERPKGSFSTLEIQRTEQGDSAMYLCASSSLVGGEQYFGPGTRLTVT.

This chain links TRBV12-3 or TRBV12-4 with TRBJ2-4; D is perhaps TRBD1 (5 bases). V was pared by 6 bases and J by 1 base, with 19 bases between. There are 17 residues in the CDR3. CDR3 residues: CASSHRPGPGAKNIQYF. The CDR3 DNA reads TGTGCCAGCAGCCATCGCCCGGGTCCAGGGGCCAAAAACATTCAGTACTTC.

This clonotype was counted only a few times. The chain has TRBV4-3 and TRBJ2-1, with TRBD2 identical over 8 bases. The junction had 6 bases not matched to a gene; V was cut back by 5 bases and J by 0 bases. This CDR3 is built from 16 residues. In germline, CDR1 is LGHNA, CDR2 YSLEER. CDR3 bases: TGCGCCAGCAGCTCCACTAGCGGTAGCTCCTACAATGAGCAGTTCTTC. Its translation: CASSSTSGSSYNEQFF.

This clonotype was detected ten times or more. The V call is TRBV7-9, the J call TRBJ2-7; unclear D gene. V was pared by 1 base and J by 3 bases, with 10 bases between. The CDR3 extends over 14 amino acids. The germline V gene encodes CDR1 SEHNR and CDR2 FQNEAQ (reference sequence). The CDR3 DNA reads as TGTGCCAGCAGCTTAGGACAAAAAAACTACGAGCAGTACTTC. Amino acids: CASSLGQKNYEQYF. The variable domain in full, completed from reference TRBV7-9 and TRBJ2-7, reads DTGVSQNPRHKITKRGQNVTFRCDPISEHNRLYWYRQTLGQGPEFLTYFQNEAQLEKSRLLSDRFSAERPKGSFSTLEIQRTEQGDSAMYLCASSLGQKNYEQYFGPGTRLTVT.